Presented here are 9 T cell receptor beta chains from one specimen sequenced in a study of T cells expressing NK-cell markers. No DNA is given; TCRdb re-called the 5' RACE reads and lists each CDR3 protein once. This table holds 250,000 to 300,000 distinct CDR3 sequences. The sequenced sample consisted of blood T cells: a sorted CD56 or NKG2C T cell subset, CD4+ or CD8+ T cells, or bulk PBMC T cells (not recorded which). The receptors stem from a young man in good health.

The chain joins TRBV12-3 or TRBV12-4 to TRBJ2-5; TCRdb gives TRBD2 as the D gene, but with no DNA this cannot be confirmed. There are 13 residues in the CDR3. The chain's CDR3 is CASGALETGTQYF.

The genes are TRBV6-1 and TRBJ2-1. This CDR3 is 15 amino acids long. The germline CDR1 and CDR2 sequences are MNHNS and SASEGT. The CDR3 here is CASSLTRSSYNEQFF.

The chain links TRBV21-1 to TRBJ2-5; the D gene TCRdb calls, TRBD1, cannot be checked with no DNA. TRBV21-1 is noted as a pseudogene. The CDR3 is 14 amino acids. The CDR3 region is CASSSWTVLETQYF.

The rearrangement joins TRBV11-3 to TRBJ1-1. Per the germline V gene, CDR1 is SGHNT and CDR2 is YENEEA. The length of the CDR3 is 13 residues. The CDR3 loop reads CASGITPHTEAFF. The complete variable domain, with remaining parts taken from reference TRBV11-3 and TRBJ1-1, reads EAGVVQSPRYKIIEKKQPVAFWCNPISGHNTLYWYLQNLGQGPELLIRYENEEAVDDSQLPKDRFSAERLKGVDSTLKIQPAELGDSAVYLCASGITPHTEAFFGQGTRLTVV.

J is TRBJ2-3 and V is TRBV20-1; TCRdb outputs TRBD1, but without DNA this stays unchecked. This CDR3 contains 14 residues. The germline V gene has CDR1 DFQATT and CDR2 SNEGSKA (reference sequence). The CDR3 loop reads CSASRQGTTDTQYF.

The genes are TRBV12-3 or TRBV12-4 and TRBJ2-3; without DNA, the TCRdb call of TRBD2 cannot be checked. The CDR3 runs 16 residues. The CDR3 protein is CASRDSGRAGTDTQYF.

The chain carries TRBV12-3 or TRBV12-4 and TRBJ2-4; TCRdb picks TRBD1, but there is no DNA to check that call. This CDR3 spans 18 amino acids. The CDR3: CASSLGQGALVGKNIQYF.

The V and J genes are TRBV4-3 and TRBJ2-5; the D call of TRBD2 rests on TCRdb alone, since no DNA is present to check it. Looked up from germline, CDR1 is LGHNA and CDR2 is YSLEER. The CDR3 loop spans 13 amino acids. CDR3: CASSKGPWETQYF.

The chain combines TRBV29-1 with TRBJ2-1; TCRdb's D call, TRBD1, is unchecked because there is no DNA. Germline V gives CDR1 SQVTM, CDR2 ANQGSEA. The CDR3 is 14 amino acids. The CDR3 here is CSAEGAYMNNEQFF.